The clone carrying this T cell receptor beta chain has only one observation. This sample was taken from a study of shared clonotypes between healthy human individuals. The repertoire was sequenced with immunoSEQ multiplex PCR; TCRdb's copy has only in-frame clones and lacks some. The profile shows under 850,000 clones, 92% of them singletons. CD45RO-negative cells were positively selected for CCR7, leaving out terminally differentiated effector memory CD45RA+ cells. V was clipped by 7 bases and J by 1 base, with 11 bases between them. The CDR3 extends over 13 amino acids. Germline CDR1 and CDR2: SQVTM and ANQGSEA.

This chain joins TRBV29-1 and TRBJ2-1, with D possibly being TRBD1 (6 bases). Source material: naive CD8+ T cells sorted from blood. The clonotype was recovered from a man aged 30-40 years in good health. CDR3 sequence (DNA): TGCAGCGCGGGTACAGGGTCCTACAATGAGCAGTTCTTC. Translation: CSAGTGSYNEQFF.